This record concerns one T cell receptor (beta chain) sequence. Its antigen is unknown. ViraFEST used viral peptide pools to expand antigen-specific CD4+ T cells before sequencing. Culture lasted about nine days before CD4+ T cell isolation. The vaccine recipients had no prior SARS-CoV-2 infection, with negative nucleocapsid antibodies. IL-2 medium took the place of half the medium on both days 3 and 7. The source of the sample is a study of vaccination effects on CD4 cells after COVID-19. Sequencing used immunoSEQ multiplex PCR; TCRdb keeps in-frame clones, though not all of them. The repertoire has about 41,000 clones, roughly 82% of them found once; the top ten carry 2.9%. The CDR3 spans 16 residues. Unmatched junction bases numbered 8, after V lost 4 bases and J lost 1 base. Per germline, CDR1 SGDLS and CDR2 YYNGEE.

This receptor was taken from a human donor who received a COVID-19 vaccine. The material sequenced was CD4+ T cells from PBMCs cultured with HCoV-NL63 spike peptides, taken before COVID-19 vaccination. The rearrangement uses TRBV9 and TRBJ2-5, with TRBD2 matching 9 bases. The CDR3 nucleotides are TGTGCCAGCAGCCCCCGGGGAGCGGGGGGCCAAGAGACCCAGTACTTC. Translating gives CASSPRGAGGQETQYF.